What follows describes a single T cell receptor (beta chain). This sample was taken from a study of blood T cell repertoires in COVID-19. Whole-study context: COVID-19 samples from acute and convalescent phases originated in the United States, Italy and Spain.

Only in-frame clones appear in the TCRdb table, and some are missing; sequencing was by immunoSEQ multiplex PCR. The sample includes approximately 170,000 clones, about 86% of them seen just once. The length of the CDR3 is 14 residues. In germline, CDR1 is MDHEN, CDR2 SYDVKM. V was pared by 5 bases and J by 2 bases, with 5 bases of the junction left unmatched. This chain connects TRBV28 to TRBJ2-7; 8 bases are a match to TRBD1. This TCR derives from a woman between 65 and 79 years old who had recovered from COVID-19. Sequencing was carried out using peripheral blood. The CDR3 loop is CASSGGQGAYEQYF. In DNA, the CDR3 is TGTGCCAGCAGTGGTGGACAGGGCGCCTACGAGCAGTACTTC.